A single sample is the source of the 28 T cell receptor beta chains below, sequenced in a study of yellow fever vaccine responses in identical twins. TCRdb independently ran MiXCR on the RT-PCR reads; one entry per CDR3 protein. The data show about 20,000 distinct CDR3 sequences, roughly 72% seen once. Source: T cells from blood (PBMCs), unsorted or a sorted subset (not recorded which), taken before or after yellow fever vaccination (not recorded which). Source of these receptors: a woman younger than 30 who received the yellow fever vaccine.

This clonotype has only a few counts. The chain has TRBV7-6 and TRBJ1-2, with D possibly being TRBD1 (6 bases). V was clipped by 2 bases and J by 7 bases, with 11 bases between them. Germline V gene data show CDR1 as SGHVS and CDR2 as FNYEAQ. This CDR3 is 13 amino acids long. The CDR3 DNA sequence: TGTGCCAGCAGCTTAAAGGGGGATAGTGGCTACACCTTC. The encoded protein is CASSLKGDSGYTF. The variable domain in full, completed from reference TRBV7-6 and TRBJ1-2, reads GAGVSQSPRYKVTKRGQDVALRCDPISGHVSLYWYRQALGQGPEFLTYFNYEAQQDKSGLPNDRFSAERPEGSISTLTIQRTEQRDSAMYRCASSLKGDSGYTFGSGTRLTVV.

V gene TRBV7-9 combines with J gene TRBJ1-2, with TRBD1 matching 7 bases. The CDR3 consists of 13 residues. Germline trimming cut 5 bases from V and 7 bases from J; bases unmatched to any gene: 7. Germline loops: CDR1 SEHNR, CDR2 FQNEAQ (reference sequence). CDR3 nucleotide sequence: TGTGCCAGCAGCCCGGGACAGAAAAGTGGCTACACCTTC. Translating it yields CASSPGQKSGYTF.

The J gene is TRBJ1-1, the V gene TRBV29-1; D gene uncertain. The CDR3 sequence is 12 residues long. CDR1 and CDR2 (germline): SQVTM, ANQGSEA. Trimming took off 5 bases at V and 2 bases at J, with 9 bases between the two ends. The CDR3 DNA reads as TGCAGCGTTCTAACAAGAAACACTGAAGCTTTCTTT. The encoded protein is CSVLTRNTEAFF.

The gene calls are TRBV9 and TRBJ2-7; D is perhaps TRBD2 (7 bases). The CDR3 has 15 amino acids. Germline V CDR1 and CDR2: SGDLS, YYNGEE. V lost 4 bases to trimming and J lost 1 base, with 15 bases between them. The CDR3 DNA reads as TGTGCCAGCAGCCCTGGGAGGGGGGGGTCCTACGAGCAGTACTTC. It encodes CASSPGRGGSYEQYF.

The chain is built from TRBV29-1 and TRBJ1-1; D not certain. Germline V gene lookup returns CDR1 SQVTM and CDR2 ANQGSEA. Trimming took off 1 base at V and 4 bases at J, with 10 bases between the two ends. CDR3 length: 13 amino acids. The CDR3 nucleotides read TGCAGCGTTGAAGTCTACCTGGGCACTGAAGCTTTCTTT. The encoded protein is CSVEVYLGTEAFF.

J is TRBJ2-7 and V is TRBV7-9; D perhaps matches TRBD2 (5 bases). Germline V gene data show CDR1 as SEHNR and CDR2 as FQNEAQ (reference sequence). With 1 base removed from V and 6 bases from J, the gap between germline ends came to 10 bases. CDR3 length: 13 amino acids. The CDR3 region is CASSLGTGSEQYV. The CDR3 DNA sequence: TGTGCCAGCAGCTTAGGAACGGGAAGCGAGCAGTACGTC.

The CDR3, as DNA: TGTGCCAGCAGCTTAGAGGTTCAGGAGACCCAGTACTTC. This translates into CASSLEVQETQYF. The chain combines TRBV11-3 with TRBJ2-5; no reliable D call. Germline CDR1 is SGHNT and CDR2 is YENEEA. This CDR3 is 13 amino acids long. V lost 0 bases and J lost 5, with 7 bases in between.

The V gene is TRBV29-1, the J gene TRBJ2-1; 8 bases map to TRBD2. The CDR3 length is 14 residues. Germline CDR1 SQVTM, CDR2 ANQGSEA. The V gene end was trimmed by 6 bases and the J gene end by 1 base; junction bases not matched to a gene: 5. The CDR3 loop is CSVDRLASYNEQFF. The DNA of the CDR3 is TGCAGCGTAGACCGACTAGCGTCCTACAATGAGCAGTTCTTC.

This clonotype was seen more than once but under ten times. The gene calls are TRBV6-5 and TRBJ1-1; 7 bases map to TRBD1. J gave up 1 base and V 0 bases, and 5 bases lay outside the gene matches. This CDR3 is 16 amino acids long. In germline, CDR1 is MNHEY, CDR2 SVGAGI. CDR3 DNA: TGTGCCAGCAGTTACTCGTATAACAGGGGGAACACTGAAGCTTTCTTT. Residues: CASSYSYNRGNTEAFF.

The V and J genes are TRBV5-4 and TRBJ2-2; D remains ambiguous. Germline CDR1 and CDR2: SGHNT and YYREEE (reference sequence). The V and J ends lost 3 bases and 10 bases respectively, with 10 bases between them. This CDR3 comprises 12 residues. The CDR3 sequence: CASSSSATELFF. The CDR3 coding sequence is TGTGCCAGCAGCTCGAGTGCTACGGAGCTGTTTTTT. Together with reference TRBV5-4 and TRBJ2-2, the CDR3 gives the full variable domain: ETGVTQSPTHLIKTRGQQVTLRCSSQSGHNTVSWYQQALGQGPQFIFQYYREEENGRGNFPPRFSGLQFPNYSSELNVNALELDDSALYLCASSSSATELFFGEGSRLTVL.

V is TRBV6-1 and J is TRBJ2-5; D might be TRBD2 (6 bases). Germline CDR1 is MNHNS and CDR2 is SASEGT. The ends were cut back, 5 bases at V and 2 bases at J, with 18 bases in the middle. This CDR3 has 16 residues. The CDR3 bases are TGTGCCAGCAGTCGACGAATGGCGGGGACTCAAGAGACCCAGTACTTC. This encodes CASSRRMAGTQETQYF.

The V gene is TRBV9, the J gene TRBJ1-2; D gene unclear. The CDR3 sequence is 13 residues long. The V end lost 6 bases, the J end lost 5 bases, and 14 bases lay between the germline ends. From germline, CDR1 is SGDLS and CDR2 YYNGEE. CDR3: CASNEIYNYGYTF. CDR3 nucleotides: TGTGCCAGCAACGAAATTTACAATTATGGCTACACCTTC.

A few counts support this clonotype. This chain connects TRBV4-1 to TRBJ2-1; D possibly uses TRBD1 or TRBD2 (6 bases each). Germline CDR1 and CDR2: MGHRA and YSYEKL. CDR3 size: 15 residues. V lost 1 base to trimming and J lost 3 bases, with 10 bases between them. For the CDR3, the DNA is TGCGCCAGCAGCCAAGGGGGGGACAACTACAATGAGCAGTTCTTC. Its protein product is CASSQGGDNYNEQFF.

The chain links TRBV6-5 to TRBJ2-7; TRBD2 matches at 10 bases. The CDR3 totals 17 residues. Germline lookup yields CDR1 MNHEY and CDR2 SVGAGI. V was pared by 2 bases and J by 0 bases, with 7 bases of the junction left unmatched. The CDR3 DNA reads TGTGCCAGCAGTTACCTCGGTAGCGGGAGGCGCTCCTACGAGCAGTACTTC. Protein: CASSYLGSGRRSYEQYF.

With regard to this clonotype: One end of the junction does not line up with germline, which may come from a read error. The chain couples TRBV7-6 to TRBJ2-5, with a weak D call TRBD1 (6 bases). Germline V gene data show CDR1 as SGHVS and CDR2 as FNYEAQ. The CDR3 covers 15 residues. CDR3: CASSLARGVEETQYF. The CDR3 DNA is TGTGCCAGCAGCCTAGCCAGGGGAGTAGAAGAGACCCAGTACTTC.

The gene calls are TRBV7-6 and TRBJ1-5, with D hard to call. Germline CDR1 is SGHVS and CDR2 is FNYEAQ. The CDR3 is made up of 14 amino acids. The ends were cut back, 5 bases at V and 6 bases at J, with 14 bases in the middle. Written as DNA, the CDR3 is TGTGCCAGCAGCCCCGGCCCGGGCGGTCAGCCCCAGCATTTT. The encoded protein is CASSPGPGGQPQHF.

The chain joins TRBV11-2 to TRBJ2-1; possible D gene TRBD2, 5 bases. V was shortened by 4 bases and J by 8 bases, with 18 bases between the two germline ends. CDR3 length: 15 residues. In germline, CDR1 is SGHAT, CDR2 FQNNGV. CDR3 in DNA: TGTGCCAGCAGCTCCCCCCTTACTAGTAGGCATGAGCAGTTCTTC. Protein: CASSSPLTSRHEQFF.

In its sample, this clonotype was seen once. The V and J genes are TRBV9 and TRBJ2-1; possible D gene TRBD2, 6 bases. The CDR3 runs 15 residues. The V gene lost 4 bases and the J gene lost 7 bases, with 18 bases spanning the gap. In germline, CDR1 is SGDLS, CDR2 YYNGEE. The DNA for the CDR3 is TGTGCCAGCAGCCCTATGCGGGAAGTTAGGAATGAGCAGTTCTTC. This gives the protein CASSPMREVRNEQFF.

V and J are TRBV18 and TRBJ2-7; tentative D call: TRBD1 (7 bases). Per the germline V gene, CDR1 is KGHSH and CDR2 is LQKENI. The CDR3 has 15 residues. The germline V and J ends were trimmed by 0 bases and 1 base, with 10 bases remaining between them. The CDR3 here is CASSPPGGQSYEQYF. For the CDR3, the DNA is TGTGCCAGCTCACCACCCGGGGGACAGTCCTACGAGCAGTACTTC.

This clonotype was seen just once. The chain uses TRBV19 and TRBJ1-2, with a possible D match to TRBD1 (5 bases). This CDR3 has 13 amino acids. Trimming stripped 5 bases from V and 3 bases from J, with 10 bases between. The germline V gene encodes CDR1 LNHDA and CDR2 SQIVND (reference sequence). CDR3 region: CASSSDSHYGYTF. CDR3 bases: TGTGCCAGTAGTTCCGACAGTCACTATGGCTACACCTTC.

The rearrangement uses TRBV7-9 and TRBJ2-1; D call uncertain. V gave up 4 bases and J gave up 8 bases, with 6 bases separating them. From germline, CDR1 is SEHNR and CDR2 FQNEAQ (reference sequence). The CDR3 runs 11 residues. This chain's CDR3 is CASSSIDEQFF. The CDR3, as DNA: TGTGCCAGCAGCTCAATAGATGAGCAGTTCTTC.

The chain couples TRBV24-1 to TRBJ2-2; unclear D gene. The V gene lost 9 bases and the J gene lost 1 base, with 5 bases spanning the gap. This CDR3 has 12 amino acids. In germline, CDR1 is KGHDR, CDR2 SFDVKD. CDR3 amino acids: CATAMNTGELFF. The DNA of the CDR3 is TGTGCCACCGCAATGAACACCGGGGAGCTGTTTTTT.

Turning to this clonotype: At one of its ends the junction is not consistent with the germline gene, which may arise from a read error. The chain has TRBV7-2 and TRBJ2-1, with no clear D. The CDR3 consists of 11 residues. Germline-derived CDR1 and CDR2 are SGHTA and FQGNSA. In nucleotides, the CDR3 is TGTGCCAGCACCTTAGTGAATGAGCAGTTCTTC. This translates into CASTLVNEQFF.

This clonotype was found once. The V gene is TRBV3-1, the J gene TRBJ2-1; a possible D gene is TRBD2 (5 bases). The CDR3 covers 14 residues. Germline lookup yields CDR1 LGHDT and CDR2 YNNKEL (reference sequence). The ends were cut back, 1 base at V and 12 bases at J, with 16 bases in the middle. CDR3 loop: CASSQGLTAGGQFF. The CDR3 nucleotides read TGTGCCAGCAGCCAAGGTCTGACTGCGGGTGGGCAGTTCTTC.

V and J are TRBV18 and TRBJ2-5, with D possibly being TRBD1 (5 bases). Trimming removed 6 bases at V and 2 bases at J, with 10 bases between. Germline CDR1 KGHSH, CDR2 LQKENI. The CDR3 is 13 amino acids. CDR3 nucleotides: TGTGCCAGCTCGGAACAGGAGCAAGAGACCCAGTACTTC. Protein product: CASSEQEQETQYF.

The chain combines TRBV29-1 with TRBJ2-1, with D perhaps TRBD1 (5 bases). In germline, CDR1 is SQVTM, CDR2 ANQGSEA. Trimming removed 5 bases from V and 6 bases from J, with 29 bases in between. The CDR3 consists of 18 residues. For the CDR3, the DNA is TGCAGCGTTAACGGCGTGGCCCAATTGGGGCTATCAAGCAATGAGCAGTTCTTC. It specifies CSVNGVAQLGLSSNEQFF.

The chain links TRBV7-9 to TRBJ2-1; D remains ambiguous. Germline V gene sequence: CDR1 SEHNR, CDR2 FQNEAQ (reference sequence). V lost 5 bases and J lost 10, with 12 bases in between. This CDR3 comprises 12 residues. This CDR3 reads CASSILGGEQFF. The CDR3 nucleotides are TGTGCCAGCAGCATTCTAGGTGGAGAGCAGTTCTTC.

The chain links TRBV7-3 to TRBJ1-1; no definite D call. CDR3 size: 13 residues. The germline CDR1 and CDR2 sequences are SGHTA and FQGTGA. V was pared by 2 bases and J by 1 base, with 5 bases between. This CDR3 reads CASSLGQNTEAFF. The DNA of the CDR3 is TGTGCCAGCAGCTTAGGGCAGAACACTGAAGCTTTCTTT.